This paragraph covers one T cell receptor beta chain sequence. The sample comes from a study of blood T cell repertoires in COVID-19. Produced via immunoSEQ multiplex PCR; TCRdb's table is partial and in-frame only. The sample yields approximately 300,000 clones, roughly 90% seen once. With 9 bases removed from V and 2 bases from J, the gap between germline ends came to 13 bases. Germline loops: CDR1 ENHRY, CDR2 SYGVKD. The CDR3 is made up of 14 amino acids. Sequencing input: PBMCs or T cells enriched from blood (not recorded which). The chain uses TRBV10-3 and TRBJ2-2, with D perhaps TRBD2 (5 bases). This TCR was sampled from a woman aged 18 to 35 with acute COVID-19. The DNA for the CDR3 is TGTGCCATAGCGGACCGACGAAACACCGGGGAGCTGTTTTTT. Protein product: CAIADRRNTGELFF.